This note documents a single T cell receptor (beta chain) sequence. The germline V gene has CDR1 SGHTA and CDR2 FQGNSA. This CDR3 comprises 15 residues. The V end lost 3 bases, the J end lost 4 bases, and 15 bases lay between the germline ends. Data came from immunoSEQ multiplex PCR; TCRdb stores just in-frame clones and leaves some out. The profile shows about 83,000 clones, about 95% of them singletons. These data originate in a study of T cell changes during pregnancy in multiple sclerosis. The rearrangement uses TRBV7-2 and TRBJ2-5, with D tentatively TRBD2 (5 bases). The sequencing here drew on peripheral blood, taken in the second trimester of pregnancy. The sequence was collected from a female donor with multiple sclerosis, enrolled in a pregnancy study. CDR3 bases: TGTGCCAGCAGCTTGGCACATAGCGTGGCAGAGACCCAGTACTTC. Translation gives CASSLAHSVAETQYF. Full variable domain (outside the CDR3, taken from reference TRBV7-2 and TRBJ2-5): GAGVSQSPSNKVTEKGKDVELRCDPISGHTALYWYRQSLGQGLEFLIYFQGNSAPDKSGLPSDRFSAERTGGSVSTLTIQRTQQEDSAVYLCASSLAHSVAETQYFGPGTRLLVL.